The clone carrying this TCR beta chain came up many times. Its antigen is currently unknown. To make TCR beta libraries, researchers used iRepertoire HTBI primers and Arm-PCR of CDR3 regions. TCRdb re-called the multiplex PCR reads through MiXCR, storing one row per CDR3 protein. The table lists about 440,000 distinct CDR3 sequences, under 15% of them singletons. The sample comes from a study of regulatory T cells in long-lasting Graves disease. Time point of the sample: newly diagnosed GD, antithyroid drugs for less than 3 months. The authors made the TCR library using RNA they extracted from PBMCs. This CDR3 has 16 residues. Germline CDR1 and CDR2: SNHLY and FYNNEI. V was clipped by 2 bases and J by 3 bases, with 15 bases between them. Study observations and caveats: Persistent cases of Graves' showed reduced TCR diversity relative to newly diagnosed patients. More public clonotypes were shared by persistent patients (under 3,000) than by new patients (more than 950). Thyroid tissue went unexamined; only peripheral blood was analyzed.

These data also featured in a second study, about T cells in Graves' hyperthyroidism and ophthalmopathy. This second study notes: Patients counted as stable if ophthalmopathy did not develop within 18 months.

V is TRBV2 and J is TRBJ2-3; perhaps TRBD2 as D (6 bases). This clonotype originated in a woman in her 30s with Graves disease. The source was peripheral blood mononuclear cells (PBMCs), collected at new diagnosis, from a patient treated with antithyroid drugs. The CDR3 nucleotides are TGTGCCAGCAGTGAATTGGGACGGGAGCTGACAGATACGCAGTATTTT. This encodes CASSELGRELTDTQYF.